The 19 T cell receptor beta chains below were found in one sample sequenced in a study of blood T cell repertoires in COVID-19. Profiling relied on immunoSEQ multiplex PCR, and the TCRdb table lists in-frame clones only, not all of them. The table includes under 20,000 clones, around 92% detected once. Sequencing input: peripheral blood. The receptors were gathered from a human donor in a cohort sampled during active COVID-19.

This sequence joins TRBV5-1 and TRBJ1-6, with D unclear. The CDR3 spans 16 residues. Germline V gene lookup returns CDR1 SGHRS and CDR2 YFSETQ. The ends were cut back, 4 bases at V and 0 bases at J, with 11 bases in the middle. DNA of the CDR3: TGCGCCAGCAGCCGCGGGCCGAGCTCCTATAATTCACCCCTCCACTTT. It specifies CASSRGPSSYNSPLHF.

DNA for the CDR3: TGTGCCAGCAGCTGGACAGGGGAGACCCAGTACTTC. Its protein product is CASSWTGETQYF. The genes are TRBV7-9 and TRBJ2-5, with 8 bases aligning to TRBD1. The CDR3 contains 12 residues. The V segment lost 4 bases and the J segment 5 bases; nucleotides outside the gene matches: 0. Germline CDR1 reads SEHNR; CDR2 reads FQNEAQ (reference sequence).

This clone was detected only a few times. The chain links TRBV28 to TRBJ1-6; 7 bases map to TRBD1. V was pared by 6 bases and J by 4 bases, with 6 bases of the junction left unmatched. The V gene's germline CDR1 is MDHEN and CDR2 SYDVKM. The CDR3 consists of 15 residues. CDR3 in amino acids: CASSSGGLYNSPLHF. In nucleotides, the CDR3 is TGTGCCAGCAGCTCAGGGGGATTGTATAATTCACCCCTCCACTTT.

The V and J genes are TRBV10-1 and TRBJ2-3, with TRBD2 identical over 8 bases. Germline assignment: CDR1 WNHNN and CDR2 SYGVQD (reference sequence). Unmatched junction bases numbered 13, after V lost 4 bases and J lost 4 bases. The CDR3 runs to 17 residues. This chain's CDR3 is CASSAQPGLEIPDTQYF. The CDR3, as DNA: TGCGCCAGCAGTGCCCAACCGGGACTAGAGATCCCAGATACGCAGTATTTT.

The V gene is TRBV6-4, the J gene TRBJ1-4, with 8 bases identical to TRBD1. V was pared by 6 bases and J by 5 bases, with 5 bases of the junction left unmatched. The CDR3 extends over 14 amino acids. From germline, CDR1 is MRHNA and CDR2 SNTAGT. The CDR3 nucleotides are TGTGCCAGCAGGGAGAGGGACAGGAATGAAAAACTGTTTTTT. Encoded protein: CASRERDRNEKLFF.

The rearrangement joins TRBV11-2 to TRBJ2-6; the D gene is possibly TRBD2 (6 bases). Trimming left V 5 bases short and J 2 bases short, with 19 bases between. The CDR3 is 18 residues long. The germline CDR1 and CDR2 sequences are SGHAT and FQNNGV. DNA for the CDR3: TGTGCCAGCAGCCTCCGGGAGACAGTGGGGGCTGGGGCCAACGTCCTGACTTTC. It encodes CASSLRETVGAGANVLTF.

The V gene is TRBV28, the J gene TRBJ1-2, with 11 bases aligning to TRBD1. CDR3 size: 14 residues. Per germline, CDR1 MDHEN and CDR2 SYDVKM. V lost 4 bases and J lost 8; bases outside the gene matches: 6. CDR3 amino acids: CASSSDGTGGGYTF. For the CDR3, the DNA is TGTGCCAGCAGTTCCGATGGGACAGGGGGAGGCTACACCTTC.

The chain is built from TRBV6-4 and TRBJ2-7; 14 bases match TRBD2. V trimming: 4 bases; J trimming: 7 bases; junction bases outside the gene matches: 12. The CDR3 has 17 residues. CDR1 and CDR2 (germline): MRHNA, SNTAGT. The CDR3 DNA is TGTGCCAGCAGTGCGACTAGCGGGAGGGCCTGGATATGGGAGCAGTACTTC. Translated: CASSATSGRAWIWEQYF.

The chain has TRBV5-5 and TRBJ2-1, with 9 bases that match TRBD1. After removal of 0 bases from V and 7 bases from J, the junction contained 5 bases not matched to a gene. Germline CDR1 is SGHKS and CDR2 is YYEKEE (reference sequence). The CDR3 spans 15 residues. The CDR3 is CASSLEQGAWNEQFF. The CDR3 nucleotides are TGTGCCAGCAGCTTGGAACAGGGGGCGTGGAATGAGCAGTTCTTC.

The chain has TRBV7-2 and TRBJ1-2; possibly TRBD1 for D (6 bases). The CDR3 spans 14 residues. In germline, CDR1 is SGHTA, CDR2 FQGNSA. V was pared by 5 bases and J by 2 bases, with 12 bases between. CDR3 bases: TGTGCCAGCAGCCCAGGGACAAACAACTATGGCTACACCTTC. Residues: CASSPGTNNYGYTF.

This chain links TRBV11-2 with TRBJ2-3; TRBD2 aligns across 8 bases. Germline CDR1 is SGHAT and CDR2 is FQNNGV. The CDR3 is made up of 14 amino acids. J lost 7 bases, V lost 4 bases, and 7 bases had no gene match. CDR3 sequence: CASSSGTREHTQYF. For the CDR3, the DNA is TGTGCCAGCAGCTCCGGGACTAGAGAGCATACGCAGTATTTT.

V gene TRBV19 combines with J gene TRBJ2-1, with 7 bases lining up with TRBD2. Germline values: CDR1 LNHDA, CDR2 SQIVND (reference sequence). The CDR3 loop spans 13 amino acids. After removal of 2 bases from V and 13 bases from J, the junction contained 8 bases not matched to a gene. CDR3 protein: CASSILEAGVQFF. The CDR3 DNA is TGTGCCAGTAGTATATTGGAGGCGGGAGTTCAGTTCTTC.

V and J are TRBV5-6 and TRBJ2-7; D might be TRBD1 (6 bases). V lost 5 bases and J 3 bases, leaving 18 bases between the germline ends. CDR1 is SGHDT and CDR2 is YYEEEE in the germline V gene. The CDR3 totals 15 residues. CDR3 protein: CASSPNRVLRYEQYF. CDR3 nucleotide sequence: TGTGCCAGCAGTCCTAACAGGGTCCTGCGCTACGAGCAGTACTTC.

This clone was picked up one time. The CDR3 coding sequence is TGTGCCAGCAGCGGGGACAGGGGCGACACTGAAGCTTTCTTT. It codes for CASSGDRGDTEAFF. The chain combines TRBV9 with TRBJ1-1; TRBD1 matches at 10 bases. Per germline, CDR1 SGDLS and CDR2 YYNGEE. This CDR3 region has 14 residues. Trimming removed 3 bases from V and 3 bases from J; junction bases left unmatched: 2.

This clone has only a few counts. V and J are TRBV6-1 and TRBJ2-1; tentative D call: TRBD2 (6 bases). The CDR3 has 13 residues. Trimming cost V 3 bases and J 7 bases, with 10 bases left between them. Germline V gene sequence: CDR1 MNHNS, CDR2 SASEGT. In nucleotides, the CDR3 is TGTGCCAGCAGTGACGGGGGAGGAAATGAGCAGTTCTTC. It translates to CASSDGGGNEQFF.

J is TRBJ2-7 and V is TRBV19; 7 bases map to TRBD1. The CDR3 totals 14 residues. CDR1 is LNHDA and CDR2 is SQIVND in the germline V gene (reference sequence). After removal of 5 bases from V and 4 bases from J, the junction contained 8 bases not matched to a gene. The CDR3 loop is CASSERQGLYEQYF. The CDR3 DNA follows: TGTGCCAGTAGTGAACGACAGGGCCTGTACGAGCAGTACTTC.

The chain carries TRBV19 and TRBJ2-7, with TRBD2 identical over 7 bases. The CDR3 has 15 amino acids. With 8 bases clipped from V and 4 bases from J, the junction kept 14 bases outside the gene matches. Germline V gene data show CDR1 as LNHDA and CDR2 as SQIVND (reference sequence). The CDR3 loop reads CASAPGPAGRYEQYF. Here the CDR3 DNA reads TGTGCCAGTGCCCCGGGGCCAGCGGGAAGGTACGAGCAGTACTTC.

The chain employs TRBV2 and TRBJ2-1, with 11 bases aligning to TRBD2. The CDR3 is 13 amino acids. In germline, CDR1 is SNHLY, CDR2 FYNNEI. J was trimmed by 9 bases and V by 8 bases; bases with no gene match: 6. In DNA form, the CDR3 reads TGTGCCAGCGCCCTAGCGGGAGGAGTTGAGCAGTTCTTC. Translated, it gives CASALAGGVEQFF.

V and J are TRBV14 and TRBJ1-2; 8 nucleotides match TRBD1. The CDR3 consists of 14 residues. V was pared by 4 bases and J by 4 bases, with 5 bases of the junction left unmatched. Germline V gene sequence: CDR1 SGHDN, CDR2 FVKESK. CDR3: CASSPGQGPYGYTF. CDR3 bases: TGTGCCAGCAGCCCCGGACAGGGTCCCTATGGCTACACCTTC.